This T cell receptor beta chain was identified during a study of graft-versus-host responses after intestinal transplantation. Turning to the study itself: Transplant recipients had multivisceral, liver-intestinal, or isolated intestinal grafts.

Generated by immunoSEQ multiplex PCR, the TCRdb table keeps only in-frame clones and is missing some. Of about 20,000 clones listed, roughly four fifths were seen once; the top ten hold roughly 3%. From the graft tissue, intraepithelial and lamina propria lymphocytes were released through processing. The source is a human patient who received an intestinal transplant, so some T cells may come from the graft donor. The source was ileum tissue, collected 12 days after intestinal transplant.

As DNA, the CDR3 is TGTGCCAGCAGCTTTTCCGCAGGGGCCGGGTTCTTC. It is translated as CASSFSAGAGFF. The gene calls are TRBV7-3 and TRBJ2-1; tentative D call: TRBD1 (6 bases). CDR3 length equals 12 residues. Trimming took off 3 bases at V and 15 bases at J, with 15 bases between the two ends. Per germline, CDR1 SGHTA and CDR2 FQGTGA.